This T cell receptor (beta chain) was captured by sequencing in a study of CD8+CD57+ T cells in acquired aplastic anemia. Study-wide background: The DNA of sorted CD4+ and CD8+ cells averaged 3.2 ug. Reads per healthy sample averaged about 10 million (CD4+) and under 12 million (CD8+). Findings of the study overall: Significant differences in CD8+ Simpson's diversity were not observed between patients and controls. A set of twenty-nine CD8+ CDR3 sequences was shared between patients and controls, and these sequences appeared highly expressed in patients.

Genomic DNA acted as the template from which TCR beta VDJ combination and CDR3 sequence profiling were carried out. TCRdb re-called the reads through MiXCR, storing one row per CDR3 protein. The table includes 150,000 to 200,000 distinct CDR3 sequences, approximately 43% detected once. This clonotype was seen a few times. The antigen is not known. V dropped 0 bases and J dropped 4 bases, with 27 bases sitting between them. The CDR3 covers 20 residues. Sample: sorted CD4+, CD8+, or CD8+CD57+ T cells (not recorded which) from PBMCs. This chain uses TRBV6-7 with TRBJ2-5, with D tentatively TRBD2 (5 bases). TRBV6-7 counts as an open reading frame of uncertain function. The sequence derives from a human donor in good health. This CDR3 is CASSYSPGIGQAPLGETQYF. The CDR3 nucleotides read TGTGCCAGCAGTTACTCTCCCGGGATAGGTCAGGCCCCCTTGGGAGAGACCCAGTACTTC.